Listed here are 26 T cell receptor beta chains from one sample, sequenced in a study of identifying expanded T cells in peripheral blood (dated by TCRdb to between 2018 and 2021). Library method: the immunoSEQ multiplex PCR assay. TCRdb took this table from immuneACCESS and kept in-frame rearrangements with V and J called. Such tables lack part of the clones; where checked against another copy, unresolved V genes explain under half of the gap, and the rest is unexplained. The sample records about 130,000 clones, less than 90% of which are singletons. The leading ten clones occupy 8.4% of the sample. Sequencing input: blood. Receptor source: a person between 18 and 75 years old in good health.

The rearrangement uses TRBV19 and TRBJ2-2, with D unclear. The germline CDR1 and CDR2 sequences are LNHDA and SQIVND (reference sequence). This CDR3 has 13 residues. Trimming cost V 8 bases and J 1 base, with 8 bases left between them. This chain's CDR3 is CASVDVNTGELFF. CDR3 bases: TGTGCCAGTGTAGACGTGAACACCGGGGAGCTGTTTTTT.

In DNA, the CDR3 is TGTGCCAGCAGCCCATGGGGGGCAGGCCGGGACAGCATCTATGGCTACACCTTC. Its translation: CASSPWGAGRDSIYGYTF. The chain recombines TRBV5-4 with TRBJ1-2, with 7 nucleotides matching TRBD1. Looked up from germline, CDR1 is SGHNT and CDR2 is YYREEE (reference sequence). CDR3 length: 18 residues. V trimming: 4 bases; J trimming: 4 bases; junction bases outside the gene matches: 19.

J is TRBJ1-1 and V is TRBV19; the D is unclear. Between the trimmed V and J ends, which lost 6 bases and 0 bases, there was a span of 2 bases. The CDR3 spans 11 residues. Per the germline V gene, CDR1 is LNHDA and CDR2 is SQIVND (reference sequence). CDR3 nucleotides: TGTGCCAGTAGCCTGAACACTGAAGCTTTCTTT. Translation gives CASSLNTEAFF.

The rearrangement uses TRBV7-9 and TRBJ2-5, with D unresolved. Germline lookup yields CDR1 SEHNR and CDR2 FQNEAQ (reference sequence). Trimming stripped 10 bases from V and 4 bases from J, with 7 bases between. The CDR3 is 10 residues long. The CDR3 DNA sequence: TGTGCCACTTCGGGAGAGACCCAGTACTTC. Its protein product is CATSGETQYF.

The rearrangement joins TRBV1 to TRBJ1-2. TRBV1 is a listed pseudogene. The CDR3 extends over 13 amino acids. CDR3 in DNA: TGCACCAGCAGCCAAGATATAAAAGATGGCTACACCTTC. Translating gives CTSSQDIKDGYTF.

The V and J genes are TRBV25-1 and TRBJ2-5; 9 nucleotides match TRBD2. The germline V gene encodes CDR1 MGHDK and CDR2 SYGVNS. CDR3 length: 16 residues. The V gene end was trimmed by 1 base and the J gene end by 1 base; junction bases not matched to a gene: 4. CDR3 residues: CASSEFGSGSQETQYF. DNA for the CDR3: TGTGCCAGCAGTGAATTTGGTAGCGGGAGCCAAGAGACCCAGTACTTC.

This clone turned up a few times. The chain joins TRBV30 to TRBJ1-2; possibly TRBD1 for D (5 bases). Germline CDR1 is GTSNPN and CDR2 is SVGIG (reference sequence). The CDR3 spans 12 residues. V shed 8 bases and J shed 4 bases, with 14 bases lying between them. The CDR3 is CAGRDRVYGYTF. Here the CDR3 DNA reads TGTGCCGGCCGGGACCGGGTCTATGGCTACACCTTC.

The rearrangement uses TRBV9 and TRBJ2-1; D gene unclear. V dropped 0 bases and J dropped 0 bases, with 7 bases sitting between them. CDR1 and CDR2 from the germline V gene are SGDLS and YYNGEE. This CDR3 spans 15 amino acids. Here the CDR3 reads CASSVEQSSYNEQFF. The CDR3 DNA reads as TGTGCCAGCAGCGTAGAACAGAGCTCCTACAATGAGCAGTTCTTC.

The chain employs TRBV28 and TRBJ1-2, with 8 bases that match TRBD1. The CDR3 runs 14 residues. Trimming cost V 5 bases and J 7 bases; bases outside gene matches: 9. Per the germline V gene, CDR1 is MDHEN and CDR2 is SYDVKM. DNA for the CDR3: TGTGCCAGCAGTGCACAGCCAGGGGGCTCTGGCTACACCTTC. It specifies CASSAQPGGSGYTF.

The chain carries TRBV27 and TRBJ1-4; 7 nucleotides match TRBD1. The CDR3 spans 15 residues. The germline V gene encodes CDR1 MNHEY and CDR2 SMNVEV (reference sequence). V shed 5 bases and J 7 bases; nucleotides not matched to a gene: 10. CDR3 nucleotides: TGTGCCAGCAGTCTCCGACAGGGTTTCGCTGAAAAACTGTTTTTT. Encoded protein: CASSLRQGFAEKLFF.

The chain couples TRBV19 to TRBJ1-4; TRBD1 aligns across 10 bases. V lost 8 bases and J lost 0; bases outside the gene matches: 6. The length of the CDR3 is 16 residues. The V gene's germline CDR1 is LNHDA and CDR2 SQIVND (reference sequence). The CDR3 loop is CASYGQGDATNEKLFF. The DNA for the CDR3 is TGTGCCAGTTACGGACAGGGGGATGCAACTAATGAAAAACTGTTTTTT.

The chain has TRBV27 and TRBJ1-2; no clear D. CDR3 length equals 13 residues. The V gene's germline CDR1 is MNHEY and CDR2 SMNVEV (reference sequence). Deletions cut 1 base from V and 3 bases from J, with 6 bases between. CDR3 region: CASSLYADYGYTF. Here the CDR3 DNA reads TGTGCCAGCAGTTTATACGCAGACTATGGCTACACCTTC.

V usage is TRBV30 and J usage is TRBJ1-6; D is unresolved. Trimming shortened V by 4 bases and J by 10 bases, and 20 bases separated the two germline ends. The CDR3 is made up of 15 amino acids. Germline V gene lookup returns CDR1 GTSNPN and CDR2 SVGIG (reference sequence). The CDR3 sequence: CAWIPPTAGSSPLHF. CDR3 DNA sequence: TGTGCCTGGATCCCTCCCACTGCTGGTTCGTCACCCCTCCACTTT.

This clone was picked up one time. This chain joins TRBV6-5 and TRBJ2-3; tentatively, D is TRBD1 (5 bases). The CDR3 length is 15 residues. Deletions cut 5 bases from V and 2 bases from J, with 14 bases between. Germline-derived CDR1 and CDR2 are MNHEY and SVGAGI. The CDR3 DNA sequence: TGTGCCAGCAGTAAGGGCAGGGCCCCCACAGATACGCAGTATTTT. This sequence encodes CASSKGRAPTDTQYF.

This clone occurred a few times. The chain couples TRBV5-6 to TRBJ1-6, with TRBD1 as a possible D gene (6 bases). This CDR3 region has 13 residues. Germline CDR1 is SGHDT and CDR2 is YYEEEE. V gave up 0 bases and J gave up 10 bases, with 8 bases separating them. Here the CDR3 reads CASSLGRGSPLHF. CDR3 sequence (DNA): TGTGCCAGCAGCTTGGGCAGGGGATCACCCCTCCACTTT. Together with reference TRBV5-6 and TRBJ1-6, the CDR3 gives the full variable domain: DAGVTQSPTHLIKTRGQQVTLRCSPKSGHDTVSWYQQALGQGPQFIFQYYEEEERQRGNFPDRFSGHQFPNYSSELNVNALLLGDSALYLCASSLGRGSPLHFGNGTRLTVT.

This clone was found once. The chain recombines TRBV6-1 with TRBJ1-1; D remains ambiguous. The CDR3 spans 14 residues. Germline lookup yields CDR1 MNHNS and CDR2 SASEGT. V was pared by 8 bases and J by 5 bases, with 18 bases between. The CDR3 region is CASGPVLFNTEAFF. The CDR3 nucleotides read TGTGCCAGCGGGCCAGTGCTTTTTAATACTGAAGCTTTCTTT.

The genes are TRBV18 and TRBJ2-5; a weak D match, TRBD1 (6 bases). V dropped 2 bases and J dropped 1 base, with 8 bases sitting between them. This CDR3 region has 14 residues. Germline values: CDR1 KGHSH, CDR2 LQKENI. The CDR3 here is CASSPIQGQETQYF. In DNA form, the CDR3 reads TGTGCCAGCTCACCAATACAGGGCCAAGAGACCCAGTACTTC.

The chain recombines TRBV7-3 with TRBJ1-2; 9 bases match TRBD1. The CDR3 spans 15 residues. V shed 1 base and J 8 bases; nucleotides not matched to a gene: 8. Germline V gene sequence: CDR1 SGHTA, CDR2 FQGTGA. The DNA for the CDR3 is TGTGCCAGCAGCTTAATGGGACAGGGATGGGGAGGCTACACCTTC. Its translation: CASSLMGQGWGGYTF.

The chain has TRBV5-1 and TRBJ1-3; D gene unclear. Trimming left V 2 bases short and J 1 base short, with 13 bases between. CDR3 size: 16 residues. Germline-derived CDR1 and CDR2 are SGHRS and YFSETQ. CDR3 bases: TGCGCCAGCAGCTTAGACGGGTTCGGGTCTGGAAACACCATATATTTT. This sequence encodes CASSLDGFGSGNTIYF.

The CDR3 protein is CASSGTVGDQPQHF. CDR3 DNA: TGTGCCAGCAGCGGGACCGTGGGGGATCAGCCCCAGCATTTT. V is TRBV5-5 and J is TRBJ1-5; D perhaps matches TRBD1 (5 bases). The V end was cut by 4 bases, the J end by 5 bases, with 13 bases between. CDR1 is SGHKS, CDR2 YYEKEE, per germline (reference sequence). The CDR3 contains 14 residues. Supplemented by reference TRBV5-5 and TRBJ1-5, the full variable domain reads DAGVTQSPTHLIKTRGQQVTLRCSPISGHKSVSWYQQVLGQGPQFIFQYYEKEERGRGNFPDRFSARQFPNYSSELNVNALLLGDSALYLCASSGTVGDQPQHFGDGTRLSIL.

The chain recombines TRBV6-1 with TRBJ2-7; no clear D. The CDR3 consists of 15 residues. Trimming removed 1 base from V and 3 bases from J, with 13 bases in between. Per the germline V gene, CDR1 is MNHNS and CDR2 is SASEGT. CDR3 sequence reads: CASSEGHQPIYEQYF. The CDR3 DNA is TGTGCCAGCAGTGAAGGACACCAACCAATCTACGAGCAGTACTTC.

V usage is TRBV7-2 and J usage is TRBJ2-1; TRBD2 agrees at 8 bases. V lost 1 base to trimming and J lost 7 bases; unmatched junction nucleotides: 6. This CDR3 is built from 15 residues. Germline loops: CDR1 SGHTA, CDR2 FQGNSA. The CDR3 DNA reads TGTGCCAGCAGCTTAGGGCGGGGGGTGTATAATGAGCAGTTCTTC. As protein: CASSLGRGVYNEQFF.

The chain couples TRBV1 to TRBJ1-1; TRBD1, as called in the table, went unchecked against the DNA. TRBV1 is shown as a pseudogene. The CDR3 is 14 residues long. This CDR3 reads CTRDGQCGFTEAFF. The CDR3 region has the DNA TGCACCCGAGACGGACAGTGCGGGTTCACTGAAGCTTTCTTT.

This chain joins TRBV28 and TRBJ1-1, with D possibly matching TRBD1 (6 bases). Germline V gene data show CDR1 as MDHEN and CDR2 as SYDVKM. V shed 5 bases and J shed 10 bases, with 14 bases lying between them. There are 12 residues in the CDR3. The CDR3 DNA sequence: TGTGCCAGCAGTCCTGGGGGCGGAGTAGCTTTCTTT. Its translation is CASSPGGGVAFF.

V is TRBV18 and J is TRBJ1-1; D unclear. Looked up from germline, CDR1 is KGHSH and CDR2 is LQKENI. Trimming pared 2 bases from V and 5 bases from J, leaving 9 bases between. CDR3 length: 13 amino acids. The CDR3 spells CASSPVGRTEAFF. The CDR3 bases are TGTGCCAGCTCACCAGTAGGGCGGACTGAAGCTTTCTTT.

This chain links TRBV7-9 with TRBJ1-2; D is unclear. Germline V lookup: CDR1 SEHNR, CDR2 FQNEAQ (reference sequence). V shed 5 bases and J shed 8 bases, with 18 bases lying between them. This CDR3 has 14 amino acids. The CDR3 coding sequence is TGTGCCAGCAGCCATTCATTGGCCCTAGGCGGCTACACCTTC. Translating it yields CASSHSLALGGYTF.